These 3 T cell receptor beta chains share one sample of origin, sequenced in a study of OX40 agonist ivuxolimab in advanced cancers. Assay used: immunoSEQ multiplex PCR; TCRdb lists only in-frame clones, some missing. Among some 51,000 clones listed, 86% were seen once. This specimen consisted of CD4+ or CD8+ T cells sorted from blood, obtained in a trial of the OX40 agonist ivuxolimab. The receptors originated from an adult with an advanced solid tumor such as melanoma, head and neck, liver or kidney cancer.

This clone was detected only a few times. The chain carries TRBV28 and TRBJ1-5; 8 positions agree with TRBD1. V was clipped by 6 bases and J by 6 bases; unmatched bases: 10. The CDR3 covers 15 residues. The germline V gene encodes CDR1 MDHEN and CDR2 SYDVKM. The CDR3 loop reads CASRNQGALGQPQHF. The CDR3 DNA is TGTGCCAGCAGAAACCAGGGGGCGCTCGGTCAGCCCCAGCATTTT.

This clone was recorded only once. The rearrangement uses TRBV7-9 and TRBJ1-4; D is uncertain. Germline V gives CDR1 SEHNR, CDR2 FQNEAQ (reference sequence). Trimming pared 1 base from V and 8 bases from J, leaving 11 bases between. The CDR3 is 14 residues long. DNA for the CDR3: TGTGCCAGCAGCTTAGGACTCTCGGGGGAAAAACTGTTTTTT. Translation: CASSLGLSGEKLFF.

This clone is termed medium-sized. The gene calls are TRBV19 and TRBJ1-2; no clear D. This CDR3 spans 13 amino acids. The ends were cut back, 3 bases at V and 8 bases at J, with 13 bases in the middle. Germline values: CDR1 LNHDA, CDR2 SQIVND (reference sequence). CDR3 region: CASSMAGKDGYTF. The CDR3 DNA reads TGTGCCAGTAGTATGGCCGGAAAGGACGGCTACACCTTC.